The 27 T cell receptor beta chains in this list originate from one sample, sequenced in a study of tumor and adjacent non-tumor tissue in lung cancer. Three rounds of nested PCR, following a modified ARM-PCR protocol, produced the TCRbeta library. TCRdb redid the calling of the multiplex PCR reads with MiXCR, one entry per CDR3 protein. The sample includes about 200,000 distinct CDR3 sequences, about 76% of them seen just once. RNA was extracted from bulk tissue without any cell sorting. Sample: lung tumor tissue. These receptors all stem from a man aged 55 to 70 with non-small cell lung cancer.

On this clonotype: Germline is not matched at one junction end, which may reflect a read error. This chain uses TRBV11-2 with TRBJ2-3; 8 positions match TRBD2. This CDR3 is built from 19 residues. Germline CDR1 SGHAT, CDR2 FQNNGV. As DNA, the CDR3 is TGTCCCAGTATCGACAGCGGGACTAGGGGCGCTAGGGGCACAGATACGCAGTATTTT. Amino acid sequence: CPSIDSGTRGARGTDTQYF.

For this clonotype: The junction departs from the called germline gene at one end, perhaps through a read error. V and J are TRBV12-3 or TRBV12-4 and TRBJ2-5, with TRBD2 as a possible D gene (6 bases). This CDR3 has 13 residues. The CDR3 loop is CASSRERVETQCF. CDR3 bases: TGTGCCAGCAGTCGGGAGAGGGTGGAGACCCAATGCTTC.

Note on this clonotype: The germline gene is not matched at one end of the junction; a read error may be the cause. The V and J genes are TRBV11-3 and TRBJ1-1; D uncertain. Germline assignment: CDR1 SGHNT and CDR2 YENEEA. The CDR3 covers 11 residues. The CDR3 nucleotides read TGTGCCAGCAGCATCCGGGTTGAAACTTTCTTT. Translating gives CASSIRVETFF.

As regards this clonotype: This may arise from a read error, as a much more abundant clone is one base away. The chain is built from TRBV20-1 and TRBJ2-6; 8 bases agree with TRBD1. Germline V lookup: CDR1 DFQATT, CDR2 SNEGSKA (reference sequence). Trimming cost V 0 bases and J 0 bases; bases outside gene matches: 7. The CDR3 extends over 18 amino acids. This chain's CDR3 is CSARDPSTGGSGANVLTF. CDR3 nucleotides: TGCAGTGCTAGAGACCCTAGCACAGGGGGCTCTGGGGCCAACGTCCTGACTTTC.

The V gene is TRBV20-1, the J gene TRBJ2-7; 9 nucleotides match TRBD2. CDR3 length equals 17 residues. The V segment lost 1 base and the J segment 2 bases; nucleotides outside the gene matches: 12. Germline CDR1 reads DFQATT; CDR2 reads SNEGSKA (reference sequence). The CDR3 here is CSARGGAGGGNTYEQYF. The CDR3 DNA sequence: TGCAGTGCTAGAGGGGGCGCGGGAGGGGGAAACACCTACGAGCAGTACTTC.

As concerns this clonotype: A much larger clonotype is one base distant, so this may be a read error. The rearrangement uses TRBV20-1 and TRBJ2-3; 11 bases map to TRBD1. Per germline, CDR1 DFQATT and CDR2 SNEGSKA (reference sequence). This CDR3 has 14 residues. As DNA, the CDR3 is TGCAGTGCTTCCAGGACAGGGGGCTTATATACGCGGTATTTT. It yields the protein CSASRTGGLYTRYF.

Remarks on this clonotype: The junction departs from germline at one end; a sequencing error may be responsible. This chain uses TRBV12-3 or TRBV12-4 with TRBJ1-3; TRBD1 might be the D (5 bases). This CDR3 is 16 amino acids long. CDR3 DNA: TGTGTCAGCAGTTTCCGGGGTGGGGCTGAAGGAAACACCATATATTTT. The encoded protein is CVSSFRGGAEGNTIYF.

As to this clonotype: In this CDR3 the conserved last residue, phenylalanine or tryptophan, is missing, so a read error is likely. The chain is built from TRBV5-6 and TRBJ2-7, with D perhaps TRBD1 (7 bases). Germline V lookup: CDR1 SGHDT, CDR2 YYEEEE. V was shortened by 2 bases and J by 7 bases, with 16 bases between the two germline ends. The CDR3 spans 14 residues. Here the CDR3 DNA reads TGTGCCAGCAGCTTATCGGAGGGGGCGAGAGAGCAGTACTCC. Translating gives CASSLSEGAREQYS.

Of note for this clonotype: One junction end disagrees with the germline gene, perhaps due to a read error. The rearrangement joins TRBV7-9 to TRBJ2-3; 9 nucleotides agree with TRBD2. The CDR3 is 16 residues long. Germline CDR1 SEHNR, CDR2 FQNEAQ (reference sequence). The CDR3 DNA sequence: TGTGCTAGCAGCTTTTCCCTAGCGGGATGCACAGATACGCAGTATTTT. Its translation is CASSFSLAGCTDTQYF.

Concerning this clonotype: One end of the junction fails to match germline, which may point to a read error. The chain links TRBV20-1 to TRBJ1-5; a possible D gene is TRBD1 (5 bases). There are 14 residues in the CDR3. Germline-derived CDR1 and CDR2 are DFQATT and SNEGSKA (reference sequence). CDR3 region: CSAREGRENQAQHF. CDR3 sequence (DNA): TGCAGCGCTAGAGAGGGACGGGAGAATCAGGCCCAGCATTTT.

The V gene is TRBV6-1, the J gene TRBJ2-7, with 9 bases aligning to TRBD1. V trimming: 5 bases; J trimming: 3 bases; junction bases outside the gene matches: 5. Germline assignment: CDR1 MNHNS and CDR2 SASEGT. The CDR3 length is 14 residues. As DNA, the CDR3 is TGTGCCAGCAGTTTCTCGGGACAGGGCTACGAGCAGTACTTC. Encoded protein: CASSFSGQGYEQYF.

A note on this clonotype: One base away lies a much larger clone, so this may be a sequencing read error. The CDR3 end shows no conserved phenylalanine or tryptophan, and so a read error is likely. The chain has TRBV6-2 or TRBV6-3 and TRBJ2-7, with D uncertain. Germline V gene sequence: CDR1 MNHEY, CDR2 SVGEGT. The CDR3 is made up of 11 amino acids. V dropped 7 bases and J dropped 6 bases, with 10 bases sitting between them. CDR3 sequence (DNA): TGTGCCAGCACCTCCGTGAGCGAGCAGTACTTG. This gives the protein CASTSVSEQYL.

This chain joins TRBV20-1 and TRBJ2-3; D unresolved. CDR1 and CDR2 from the germline V gene are DFQATT and SNEGSKA (reference sequence). V was pared by 5 bases and J by 2 bases, with 17 bases between. The CDR3 runs to 15 residues. The CDR3 loop reads CSAQKPRLNTDTQYF. The CDR3 DNA reads as TGCAGTGCTCAGAAACCAAGGCTTAACACAGATACGCAGTATTTT.

On this clonotype: The junction does not match germline at one end; this may be a read error. This chain links TRBV19 with TRBJ2-1; no clear D. Germline CDR1 is LNHDA and CDR2 is SQIVND (reference sequence). This CDR3 comprises 17 residues. The CDR3 is CVSSILGWQSSYNEQFF. The CDR3 DNA reads as TGTGTCAGTAGTATATTGGGTTGGCAGAGCTCCTACAATGAACAGTTCTTC.

This clonotype was recorded many times. V is TRBV5-4 and J is TRBJ2-7, with D tentatively TRBD2 (6 bases). Trimming cost V 3 bases and J 5 bases, with 15 bases left between them. Germline assignment: CDR1 SGHNT and CDR2 YYREEE (reference sequence). The CDR3 has 14 amino acids. CDR3 DNA sequence: TGTGCCAGCAGCTGGCAGACTAGTAACCACGAGCAGTACTTC. It yields the protein CASSWQTSNHEQYF.

As concerns this clonotype: Since the CDR3 does not end with the conserved phenylalanine or tryptophan, this likely comes from a read error. No DNA is shown, since the ends of the CDR3 on it are uncertain; the CDR3 is the one TCRdb lists. The J gene is TRBJ2-3, the V gene TRBV4-1. The germline V gene encodes CDR1 MGHRA and CDR2 YSYEKL. The CDR3 numbers 14 amino acids, ends counted. Here the CDR3 reads CASSQDRSTDTRYL.

The gene calls are TRBV6-6 and TRBJ1-5, with D hard to call. Germline V gene sequence: CDR1 MNHNY, CDR2 SVGAGI (reference sequence). The CDR3 length is 16 residues. V lost 6 bases, J lost 3 bases, and 18 bases lay in between. In DNA, the CDR3 is TGTGCCAGCAGCTACACGGATAGGTCAAACAATCAGCCCCAGCATTTT. Its translation: CASSYTDRSNNQPQHF.

The DNA for the CDR3 is TGCGCCAGCAGCCAAGGGCCAGCGGGAACTAGCACAGATACGCAGTATTTT. Protein product: CASSQGPAGTSTDTQYF. This chain connects TRBV4-1 to TRBJ2-3; 7 nucleotides line up with TRBD2. V was clipped by 1 base and J by 0 bases; unmatched bases: 7. The germline gives CDR1 MGHRA, CDR2 YSYEKL. The CDR3 runs to 17 residues.

Concerning this clonotype: The junction and the germline gene differ at one end; a read error may be behind it. This sequence joins TRBV6-5 and TRBJ2-7; D is perhaps TRBD1 or TRBD2 (5 bases each). In germline, CDR1 is MNHEY, CDR2 SVGAGI. This CDR3 spans 15 amino acids. The CDR3 region has the DNA TGTGCCAGCGACAATGGGGGAGCCACTCGCTACGAGCAGTGCTTC. It yields the protein CASDNGGATRYEQCF.

Points on this clonotype: Compared with germline, one end of the junction differs, possibly owing to a read error. V is TRBV20-1 and J is TRBJ2-1; either TRBD1 or TRBD2 may fit D (5 bases each). The germline V gene has CDR1 DFQATT and CDR2 SNEGSKA (reference sequence). The CDR3 loop spans 13 amino acids. CDR3 sequence: CIARGAYTHEQLF. The DNA of the CDR3 is TGCATTGCTAGAGGGGCCTATACACATGAGCAGTTATTC.

A few counts support this clonotype. The conserved phenylalanine or tryptophan normally closing the CDR3 is absent here, so this likely arose from a read error. This chain joins TRBV11-1 and TRBJ2-7; 8 bases map to TRBD1. Germline assignment: CDR1 SGHAT and CDR2 FQDESV (reference sequence). This CDR3 contains 14 residues. The chain's CDR3 is CASSTWTGSYEQYC. The CDR3 nucleotides read TGCGCCAGCAGCACCTGGACAGGGTCATACGAGCAGTACTGC.

As regards this clonotype: A much more abundant neighbour one base away suggests this may be a read error. The V and J genes are TRBV6-1 and TRBJ1-5; D may be TRBD1 (5 bases). V was shortened by 8 bases and J by 5 bases, with 13 bases between the two germline ends. The CDR3 extends over 13 amino acids. Germline values: CDR1 MNHNS, CDR2 SASEGT. The CDR3 protein is CASGAGIHQPQHF. For the CDR3, the DNA is TGTGCCAGCGGAGCAGGGATCCATCAGCCCCAGCATTTT.

In this sample, this clonotype turned up a few times. This chain connects TRBV20-1 to TRBJ1-5, with D perhaps matching TRBD1 (5 bases). This CDR3 region has 17 residues. Germline V gene lookup returns CDR1 DFQATT and CDR2 SNEGSKA (reference sequence). Trimming cost V 0 bases and J 9 bases, with 24 bases left between them. CDR3 sequence reads: CSARDRGRSGPNWPQHF. The CDR3 bases are TGCAGTGCTAGAGATAGGGGTAGAAGCGGCCCCAATTGGCCCCAGCATTTT.

This clonotype was recorded at least ten times. This rearrangement joins TRBV10-2 to TRBJ2-7, with D perhaps assigned TRBD1 or TRBD2 (5 bases each). The germline V gene has CDR1 WSHSY and CDR2 SAAADI. The CDR3 covers 13 residues. The germline V and J ends were trimmed by 2 bases and 3 bases, with 8 bases remaining between them. The CDR3 DNA reads as TGCGCCAGCAGTGAGAGGGGAGTCTACGAGCAGTACTTC. Translating gives CASSERGVYEQYF.

This clonotype has a single count. One junction end disagrees with the germline gene, perhaps due to a read error. This chain links TRBV5-6 with TRBJ1-1; D may be TRBD1 (5 bases). CDR3 length: 13 amino acids. In germline, CDR1 is SGHDT, CDR2 YYEEEE. The CDR3 is CAISLLQGSEDFF. The CDR3 DNA sequence: TGTGCCATCAGTTTGCTTCAGGGCAGTGAAGATTTCTTT.

As to this clonotype: A much more abundant neighbour one base away suggests this may be a read error. The chain is built from TRBV14 and TRBJ1-6, with TRBD1 matching over 9 bases. Germline loops: CDR1 SGHDN, CDR2 FVKESK. The CDR3 runs to 16 residues. The J segment lost 11 bases and the V segment lost 4 bases, leaving 12 bases of the junction unmatched. The CDR3 loop is CASSLRGTGGGPPLHF. The CDR3 DNA is TGTGCCAGCAGCCTTAGAGGTACAGGGGGCGGTCCACCCCTCCACTTT.

The chain has TRBV11-2 and TRBJ2-1; D might be TRBD2 (6 bases). V shed 1 base and J shed 7 bases, with 17 bases lying between them. From germline, CDR1 is SGHAT and CDR2 FQNNGV. This CDR3 spans 16 amino acids. In nucleotides, the CDR3 is TGTGCCAGCAGCTTAGCGGAGGGGCCTGCTATAAATGAGCAGTTCTTC. Amino acids: CASSLAEGPAINEQFF.